Detailed here is one T cell receptor beta chain. Clones were read by immunoSEQ multiplex PCR, and TCRdb kept only the in-frame ones, dropping some. The sample lists 3,000 or so clones, roughly nine tenths occurring once. This record comes from a study of T cells in lung cancer brain metastases. From germline, CDR1 is SGHRS and CDR2 YFSETQ. Trimming removed 0 bases from V and 6 bases from J, with 5 bases in between. The CDR3 consists of 12 residues. Sequenced input: tumor tissue from the primary lung tumor. The receptor was isolated from a man between 70 and 80 years old with non-small cell lung cancer. The rearrangement uses TRBV5-1 and TRBJ2-3; a possible D gene is TRBD2 (5 bases). The CDR3 nucleotides read TGCGCCAGCAGCTTGGGCGGGGATACGCAGTATTTT. As protein: CASSLGGDTQYF.